Listed below are T cell receptor beta chains from one sample, sequenced in a study of T cell repertoires in aging, cancer and after chemotherapy. TCRdb re-called the multiplex PCR reads through MiXCR, storing one row per CDR3 protein. Among about 2,400 distinct CDR3 sequences, less than 25% were seen once, and the ten largest hold 5.5% to 7.5%. The specimen sequenced was blood. The receptors were sampled from a human donor with a solid tumor. CDR3s include the opening cysteine and the closing phenylalanine or tryptophan. A D gene is named only where the DNA matches it firmly.

j_call	v_call	cdr3_length	d_call	cdr3_aa
TRBJ2-4	TRBV5-6	16	-	CASSLDGGEGKNIQYF
TRBJ2-7	TRBV20-1	15	TRBD2	CSARDPLAGLYEQYF
TRBJ2-5	TRBV10-3	13	TRBD1	CATLGQGLETQYF
TRBJ2-7	TRBV6-5	14	TRBD1	CASSQDRGRHEQYF
TRBJ1-1	TRBV6-5	14	-	CASRKRTGGTEAFF
TRBJ2-3	TRBV7-6	13	TRBD1	CASSTGEIGTQYF
TRBJ2-1	TRBV6-5	14	-	CASRGVRGHNEQFF
TRBJ1-3	TRBV7-2	13	-	CASSSYSGNTIYF
TRBJ2-1	TRBV10-3	17	TRBD2	CATSGTSEGSSYNEQFF
TRBJ2-1	TRBV9	16	-	CASSVSQGYGYNEQFF
TRBJ2-3	TRBV7-4	18	TRBD2	CASSRLAGGPGGPDTQYF
TRBJ2-7	TRBV24-1	14	TRBD1	CATSDPDRGYEQYF
TRBJ2-1	TRBV5-4	13	-	CASSLVLNNEQFF
TRBJ2-2	TRBV19	14	TRBD2	CASSRREGPGELFF
TRBJ1-4	TRBV27	18	TRBD1	CASSNSRDRASRNEKLFF
TRBJ1-4	TRBV5-4	12	-	CASSASGEKLFF
TRBJ2-1	TRBV5-1	12	-	CASTLTFNEQFF
TRBJ2-1	TRBV14	14	-	CASSQDMQGREQFF
TRBJ1-1	TRBV11-2	15	-	CASSPQSGMNTEAFF
TRBJ2-1	TRBV5-4	16	TRBD2	CASSDPQRGSYNEQFF
TRBJ2-2	TRBV6-1	14	-	CASSRDTHTGELFF
TRBJ2-7	TRBV25-1	16	TRBD1	CASSTTEQGVPNEQYF
TRBJ2-7	TRBV12-3/TRBV12-4	12	-	CASRGGSYEQYF
TRBJ2-3	TRBV6-5	16	TRBD2	CASSYSSGGWGDTQYF
TRBJ1-3	TRBV20-1	12	-	CSARRGDDTIYF
TRBJ1-5	TRBV5-1	15	-	CASSSGGESNQPQHF
TRBJ2-2	TRBV24-1	19	TRBD1	CATSDFPTLGQGGTGELFF
TRBJ1-5	TRBV2	14	TRBD1	CASRGTDSNQPQHF
TRBJ2-1	TRBV7-3	15	TRBD2	CASSSGSGREGEQFF
TRBJ1-2	TRBV14	13	TRBD1	CASSQDRIYGYTF
TRBJ2-1	TRBV29-1	16	TRBD2	CSVQGGLAAAYNEQFF
TRBJ2-2	TRBV5-5	15	-	CASSLLLHNTGELFF
TRBJ1-1	TRBV7-9	19	-	CASSSPPDGLQKPNTEAFF
TRBJ1-2	TRBV27	14	TRBD1	CASSPGQGFGGYTF
TRBJ2-1	TRBV27	16	-	CASHSFSGISYNEQFF
TRBJ2-2	TRBV10-1	13	-	CASSTSKGGELFF
TRBJ2-1	TRBV27	16	-	CASSFLGLVLLNEQFF
TRBJ2-5	TRBV6-6	14	-	CASSGGLDLGTQYF
TRBJ2-1	TRBV12-3/TRBV12-4	13	-	CASSPQGNNEQFF
TRBJ1-5	TRBV6-1	16	-	CASKGWEINSNQPQHF
TRBJ2-4	TRBV4-3	18	-	CASSQDLRAGLAKNIQYF
TRBJ1-2	TRBV6-1	13	TRBD1	CASSIDRGGGYTF
TRBJ2-5	TRBV6-1	17	-	CASSEDLSEAAGETQYF
TRBJ1-2	TRBV20-1	13	-	CSASGRGGGGYTF
TRBJ2-6	TRBV7-9	18	TRBD1	CASSFLPGQGFGANVLTF